One sample yielded the 13 T cell receptor beta chains listed below, sequenced in a study of post-analysis software for immune sequencing data. Study findings and constraints: TRBV5-6, TRBV5-1 and TRBV20-1 belonged to a set of a few TRBV segments that were more frequent in patients than controls.

TCR beta libraries were prepared from cDNA with unique molecular identifiers. TCRdb passed the PCR reads through MiXCR, listing each CDR3 protein once. In the table there are about 810,000 distinct CDR3 sequences, roughly 58% of which are singletons. No antigen has been identified for these receptors. The sample comprised blood. These receptors originate from a girl aged 5-17 years with multiple sclerosis.

The chain joins TRBV4-1 to TRBJ1-6; TRBD1 matches 7 bases. In germline, CDR1 is MGHRA, CDR2 YSYEKL. There are 15 residues in the CDR3. V shed 1 base and J 5 bases; nucleotides not matched to a gene: 2. As DNA, the CDR3 is TGCGCCAGCAGCCAAGTCGGGACAGATAATTCACCCCTCCACTTT. It codes for CASSQVGTDNSPLHF.

Written as DNA, the CDR3 is TGTGCCAGCAGCTTAGCGATAAGCGGGGGAACAGATACGCAGTATTTT. This encodes CASSLAISGGTDTQYF. The chain recombines TRBV7-2 with TRBJ2-3; TRBD2 matches at 8 bases. V dropped 0 bases and J dropped 3; count of bases not matched to a gene: 5. This CDR3 is built from 16 residues. The germline V gene encodes CDR1 SGHTA and CDR2 FQGNSA.

The chain has TRBV6-1 and TRBJ2-2, with 10 positions matching TRBD2. Germline V gene sequence: CDR1 MNHNS, CDR2 SASEGT. The length of the CDR3 is 18 residues. Trimming took 6 bases from V and 1 from J; bases not matched to a gene: 11. CDR3 sequence: CASRPPSRTSGNTGELFF. CDR3 nucleotide sequence: TGTGCCAGCAGACCCCCTTCGAGGACTAGCGGGAACACCGGGGAGCTGTTTTTT.

The chain combines TRBV13 with TRBJ2-1; 9 bases are a match to TRBD2. This CDR3 has 20 amino acids. Trimming took 0 bases from V and 0 from J; bases not matched to a gene: 12. Germline CDR1 PRHDT, CDR2 FYEKMQ (reference sequence). CDR3 loop: CASSLGSGLAGFSSYNEQFF. The DNA for the CDR3 is TGTGCCAGCAGCTTAGGATCGGGGCTAGCGGGATTCAGCTCCTACAATGAGCAGTTCTTC.

This chain joins TRBV12-5 and TRBJ2-5, with a tentative D call TRBD2 (6 bases). V was pared by 3 bases and J by 5 bases, with 10 bases between. The CDR3 is 13 residues long. Germline lookup yields CDR1 LGHNT and CDR2 FRNRAP. The CDR3 DNA reads TGTGCTAGTGGTTTAGGGGACTCGGAGACCCAGTACTTC. This gives the protein CASGLGDSETQYF.

The table lists this clonotype with a count of one. The chain joins TRBV20-1 to TRBJ2-5; possibly TRBD2 for D (6 bases). The germline V and J ends were trimmed by 7 bases and 5 bases, with 14 bases remaining between them. The CDR3 has 12 residues. CDR1 is DFQATT, CDR2 SNEGSKA, per germline (reference sequence). The CDR3 reads CSGEESAETQYF. Here the CDR3 DNA reads TGCAGTGGGGAGGAGAGTGCTGAGACCCAGTACTTC.

The chain employs TRBV5-6 and TRBJ1-1; D not certain. Germline V gene sequence: CDR1 SGHDT, CDR2 YYEEEE. The V and J ends lost 4 bases and 0 bases respectively, with 16 bases between them. CDR3 length: 16 amino acids. The CDR3 coding sequence is TGTGCCAGCAGCCGCCCTCAGCTAAGCATGAACACTGAAGCTTTCTTT. As protein: CASSRPQLSMNTEAFF.

V gene TRBV5-6 combines with J gene TRBJ2-1, with TRBD2 matching 16 bases. The CDR3 spans 19 residues. Germline lookup yields CDR1 SGHDT and CDR2 YYEEEE. V lost 3 bases to trimming and J lost 3 bases; unmatched junction nucleotides: 9. CDR3 residues: CASSYAGTSGGASYNEQFF. The CDR3 coding sequence is TGTGCCAGCAGCTACGCCGGGACTAGCGGGGGGGCCAGCTACAATGAGCAGTTCTTC.

This clonotype was seen a handful of times. V gene TRBV12-3 or TRBV12-4 combines with J gene TRBJ2-3; TRBD1 aligns across 9 bases. The CDR3 runs 17 residues. Trimming cost V 1 base and J 2 bases; bases outside gene matches: 7. The DNA of the CDR3 is TGTGCCAGCAGTTTAGTCCCGGGGACAGGGTTCACAGATACGCAGTATTTT. It yields the protein CASSLVPGTGFTDTQYF.

This chain uses TRBV10-3 with TRBJ2-3, with D possibly TRBD2 on 5 matching bases. The CDR3 sequence is 13 residues long. The V and J ends lost 8 bases and 2 bases respectively, with 11 bases between them. Germline CDR1 and CDR2: ENHRY and SYGVKD. The CDR3 is CAIGRGPTDTQYF. The DNA for the CDR3 is TGTGCCATCGGACGGGGTCCCACAGATACGCAGTATTTT.

The V call is TRBV4-1, the J call TRBJ2-5; TRBD1 matches 7 bases. The DNA end is more similar to TRBJ2-7, so the J call may be wrong. Germline V gene sequence: CDR1 MGHRA, CDR2 YSYEKL. The CDR3 loop spans 14 amino acids. CDR3 nucleotides: TGCGCCAGCAGCCAAGACGAACAGGGGTACGAGCAGTACTTC. This gives the protein CASSQDEQGYEQYF.

This rearrangement joins TRBV4-2 to TRBJ1-5, with 7 bases lining up with TRBD1. CDR3 length: 20 residues. CDR1 and CDR2 (germline): LGHNA, YNFKEQ. J lost 5 bases, V lost 0 bases, and 19 bases had no gene match. CDR3 nucleotide sequence: TGTGCCAGCAGCCAAGATCCGGGGGACAGATCCGACCGTCCGGATCAGCCCCAGCATTTT. Encoded protein: CASSQDPGDRSDRPDQPQHF.

The table lists this clonotype with a few counts. The chain is built from TRBV5-1 and TRBJ2-7; 8 bases line up with TRBD1. This CDR3 contains 14 residues. Trimming at V came to 3 bases and at J to 6 bases, leaving 8 bases not matched to a gene. Germline CDR1 reads SGHRS; CDR2 reads YFSETQ. The chain's CDR3 is CASSSADRGSEQYF. DNA for the CDR3: TGCGCCAGCAGCTCAGCCGACAGGGGTAGCGAGCAGTACTTC.